This T cell receptor (beta chain) was observed in a study of T-cell memory formation after mild COVID-19. TCRdb re-derived calls from the 5' RACE reads in MiXCR, one entry per CDR3 protein. Of about 260,000 distinct CDR3 sequences detected, around 16% appear once; the ten largest clones hold approximately 23%. The CDR3 consists of 17 residues. Germline CDR1 reads SEHNR; CDR2 reads FQNEAQ (reference sequence). The germline V and J ends were trimmed by 4 bases and 4 bases, with 20 bases remaining between them. The specimen was PBMCs or a T cell subset sorted from them (not recorded which). This clonotype originated in a man younger than 35 who had mild COVID-19 (a few samples of this study predate the infection). Cell type and time point are not known. The V call is TRBV7-9, the J call TRBJ2-1, with D possibly matching TRBD1 (6 bases). The CDR3 loop is CASSSNLEGVWYNEQFF. The DNA for the CDR3 is TGTGCCAGCAGCTCCAACCTTGAGGGGGTATGGTACAATGAGCAGTTCTTC.